The rows below give T cell receptor beta chains drawn from one sample of a study of T cell responses to AZD1222 COVID-19 vaccine. Sequencing was performed with immunoSEQ multiplex PCR; in TCRdb, only in-frame clones are kept and a portion is missing. The sample yields roughly 87,000 clones, 75% to 90% seen once. The sample consisted of peripheral blood, taken 28 days after the second AZD1222 dose. These receptors all stem from an adult who received the AZD1222 COVID-19 vaccine. Both conserved end residues are part of each CDR3. The D gene is left open where the match is weak.

d_gene	v_gene	j_gene	CDR3aa
.	TRBV5-4	TRBJ1-1	CASSLGQVLNTEAFF
.	TRBV7-9	TRBJ2-2	CASSPISSRTATGELFF
.	TRBV6-5	TRBJ1-1	CASSQTGRGAEAFF
.	TRBV25-1	TRBJ1-5	CASSEHNQPQHF
.	TRBV5-1	TRBJ1-1	CASSLGLANTEAFF
TRBD1	TRBV7-8	TRBJ1-2	CASSPKRWTGLGYGYTF
.	TRBV2	TRBJ1-2	CASSVQEVGYTF
.	TRBV30	TRBJ1-6	CACRTGSYNSPLHF
TRBD1	TRBV7-3	TRBJ1-2	CASSPDRDARYGYTF
TRBD2	TRBV7-3	TRBJ2-2	CASSLIAGVPTGELFF
TRBD1	TRBV7-7	TRBJ2-7	CASDRQGSSYEQYF
.	TRBV5-4	TRBJ1-1	CASSLIRGGNTEAFF
.	TRBV6-1	TRBJ2-6	CASSALRQSGANVLTF
.	TRBV27	TRBJ2-1	CASSSEGGFFTEQFF
.	TRBV4-1	TRBJ2-7	CASSQDRAGPGRGSYEQYF
.	TRBV6-5	TRBJ1-2	CASSYSGTANYGYTF
.	TRBV28	TRBJ2-1	CASSSRSISSYNEQFF
.	TRBV6-2/TRBV6-3	TRBJ1-2	CASSYSGPSYGYTF
.	TRBV3-1/TRBV3-2	TRBJ1-5	CASSQDRSNQPQHF
.	TRBV18	TRBJ2-2	CASSPRIGGNTGELFF
.	TRBV6-5	TRBJ1-1	CASSYSGAAFF
TRBD1	TRBV5-1	TRBJ1-3	CASRLGQTPSGNTIYF
TRBD1	TRBV5-4	TRBJ1-2	CASSSRGQGSARDTF
.	TRBV7-3	TRBJ1-1	CASSLYHSSYTEAFF
.	TRBV3-1/TRBV3-2	TRBJ1-1	CASSQDPKPSEAFF
.	TRBV30	TRBJ1-1	CAWSPTTEAFF
.	TRBV28	TRBJ1-5	CASSSVSNQPQHF
TRBD2	TRBV3-1/TRBV3-2	TRBJ2-1	CASSQLAANEQFF
.	TRBV6-6	TRBJ2-5	CASKALGTPKETQYF